The clone carrying this T cell receptor (beta chain) was seen at least ten times. This entry comes from a study of tumor-infiltrating lymphocytes in primary liver carcinoma. For each extraction, RNA and DNA were obtained together from about 21-30 mg of unsorted bulk tissue. None of the patients had received treatment, and all had chronic HBV infection. The investigators made TCR beta cDNA from 400 to 500 ng total RNA, using a constant-region primer. Modified slightly, ARM-PCR produced TCR beta libraries over three nested multiplex PCR rounds. Rounds one and two of PCR, each of about 10 cycles, were primed with TRBV1-TRBV30 forward primers and a C-beta reverse primer. From the multiplex PCR reads, TCRdb called clonotypes with MiXCR, one entry per CDR3 protein. Here the sample spans tens of thousands of distinct CDR3 sequences, approximately 80% being singletons. This CDR3 is 15 amino acids long. Trimming removed 3 bases from V and 6 bases from J, with 15 bases in between. The germline gives CDR1 SEHNR, CDR2 FQNEAQ (reference sequence).

V and J are TRBV7-9 and TRBJ1-5, with D possibly TRBD1 on 5 matching bases. The sample was liver tumor tissue from sampling region 2. The subset was: tumor region T2, inferior pole. This TCR came from a woman in her thirties with primary liver carcinoma and hepatitis B virus infection. DNA for the CDR3: TGTGCCAGCAGCTTGACGATCGGGAGGGGTCAGCCCCAGCATTTT. This codes for CASSLTIGRGQPQHF.